These T cell receptor beta chains were read from a single sample in a study of response to subunit inactivated influenza vaccine. One entry per CDR3 protein results from TCRdb running MiXCR on the RT-PCR reads. Here the sample spans under 800,000 distinct CDR3 sequences, approximately 15% being singletons. This sample comprised PBMCs from blood, obtained less than 15 days before vaccination. These receptors were obtained from a man in his fifties who received an inactivated influenza vaccine. The CDR3 runs from the conserved cysteine through the conserved F or W. The D gene is left open where the match is weak. Clone size is given for some rows only: seen once, a few or many times, or a class if the clone is expanded.

j_gene | abundance | v_gene | d_gene | CDR3nt | CDR3aa
TRBJ1-2 | few | TRBV12-3/TRBV12-4 | . | TGTGCCAGCAGCCCAACCGGGACAATCAGTGGCTACACCTTC | CASSPTGTISGYTF
TRBJ1-4 | many | TRBV7-9 | . | TGTGCCAGCAGCTTTCACGGAGAAAAACTGTTTTTT | CASSFHGEKLFF
TRBJ2-1 | . | TRBV20-1 | . | TGCAGTGCTTACATGGGGGGAGTCTACAATGAGCAGTTCTTC | CSAYMGGVYNEQFF
TRBJ2-3 | . | TRBV14 | TRBD1 | TGTGCCAGCAGCAGGGGACAGCGCACAGATACGCAGTATTTT | CASSRGQRTDTQYF
TRBJ2-5 | . | TRBV6-2/TRBV6-3 | . | TGTGCCAGCAGTTACAGGCAGACCCCGGAGACCCAGTACTTC | CASSYRQTPETQYF
TRBJ2-7 | few | TRBV29-1 | TRBD2 | TGCAGCGTTGAAGTCGCTATGACTAGCGGGTCCTACGAGCAGTACTTC | CSVEVAMTSGSYEQYF
TRBJ2-1 | . | TRBV24-1 | . | TGTGCCACCAGTGATTACAGCTACAATGAGCAGTTCTTC | CATSDYSYNEQFF
TRBJ1-1 | . | TRBV28 | TRBD1 | TGTGCCATCTCTCAGGACAGGGACACTGAAGCTTTCTTT | CAISQDRDTEAFF
TRBJ2-1 | few | TRBV7-2 | TRBD2 | TGTGCCAGCAGCTTAGGCTGGGACGGGGGGGATAATGAGCAGTTCTTC | CASSLGWDGGDNEQFF
TRBJ1-5 | . | TRBV4-1 | . | TGCGCCAGCAGCCCCAGGGTTAGTCAGCCCCAGCATTTT | CASSPRVSQPQHF
TRBJ2-3 | . | TRBV10-2 | TRBD1 | TGCGCCAGCATACAGGGGTGGGACACAGATACGCAGTATTTT | CASIQGWDTDTQYF
TRBJ1-2 | few | TRBV5-1 | . | TGCGCCAGCAGCCCACTAGGACGGACTAACTATGGCTACACCTTC | CASSPLGRTNYGYTF
TRBJ1-3 | many | TRBV5-5 | . | TGTGCCAGCAGTCCCGGGACATTGAGCTCTGGAAACACCATATATTTT | CASSPGTLSSGNTIYF
TRBJ2-1 | few | TRBV7-2 | . | TGTGCCAGCAGCTGGGGCCGGGATGAGCAGTTCTTC | CASSWGRDEQFF
TRBJ2-5 | . | TRBV21-1 | . | TGTGCCAGCAGCAAAGCGAGACAGGGGGGGGTGGAGACCCAGTACTTC | CASSKARQGGVETQYF
TRBJ2-4 | few | TRBV6-5 | . | TGTGCCAGCAGTTACCACAGGGAATTGGCCAAAAACATTCAGTACTTC | CASSYHRELAKNIQYF
TRBJ1-6 | few | TRBV14 | . | TGTGCCAGCAGCCTCAACGGAGATTCACCCCTCCACTTT | CASSLNGDSPLHF
TRBJ1-4 | few | TRBV20-1 | . | TGCAGTGCTCTGGTCGGGGACGGAAAACTGTTTTTT | CSALVGDGKLFF
TRBJ2-1 | few | TRBV27 | . | TGTGCCAGCAGTCTGGGACTGAACTACAATGAGCAGTTCTTC | CASSLGLNYNEQFF
TRBJ2-5 | few | TRBV4-3 | . | TGCGCCAGCAGCCAAGATCTAGTACAGTCAGGAGAGACCCAGTACTTC | CASSQDLVQSGETQYF
TRBJ2-6 | . | TRBV24-1 | . | TGTGCCACCAGTGATCCGGGGACTGGGGCCAACGTCCTGACTTTC | CATSDPGTGANVLTF
TRBJ2-7 | few | TRBV18 | . | TGTGCCAGCTCCCCCTACAGGGAAGAGCAGTACTTC | CASSPYREEQYF
TRBJ2-1 | . | TRBV7-8 | TRBD2 | TGTGCCAGCAGCTTAGTGAGCGGGGGGACCAATGAGCAGTTCTTC | CASSLVSGGTNEQFF
TRBJ2-7 | few | TRBV9 | TRBD2 | TGTGCCAGCAGCGTAGGACTAGCGGGAGCGTTTACTTACGAGCAGTACTTC | CASSVGLAGAFTYEQYF
TRBJ2-2 | few | TRBV5-1 | TRBD2 | TGCGCCAGCAGCTTAAGGACTAGTACCGGGGAGCTGTTTTTT | CASSLRTSTGELFF
TRBJ2-1 | few | TRBV12-3/TRBV12-4 | . | TGTGCCAGCAGTTTAGCGCACGGTGAGCAGTTCTTC | CASSLAHGEQFF
TRBJ2-1 | many | TRBV6-1 | TRBD1 | TGTGCCAGCAGGAACCCGGGACAGGGTTTGAATGAGCAGTTCTTC | CASRNPGQGLNEQFF
TRBJ2-1 | few | TRBV6-5 | . | TGTGCCAGCAGTTACTCGCCAGCTCAGGTTCCAGGGACCAATGAGCAGTTCTTC | CASSYSPAQVPGTNEQFF
TRBJ2-7 | few | TRBV29-1 | . | TGCAGCGTCACCCCTGGGGGCCCTGGAAATTACGAGCAGTACTTC | CSVTPGGPGNYEQYF
TRBJ2-2 | . | TRBV11-2 | TRBD2 | TGTGCCAGCAGAAACGTAGCGGGGAAGGAGCTGTTTTTT | CASRNVAGKELFF
TRBJ2-7 | once | TRBV20-1 | TRBD1 | TGCAGTGCTATAGAAACAGGGGGCTACGAGCAGTACTTC | CSAIETGGYEQYF
TRBJ1-6 | . | TRBV5-1 | TRBD1 | TGCGCCAGCAGCCAGGGGGGCTCGGCCCTCCACTTT | CASSQGGSALHF
TRBJ1-5 | few | TRBV20-1 | . | TGCAGTGCTAGACAGGGACCCATCAATCAGCCCCAGCATTTT | CSARQGPINQPQHF
TRBJ2-1 | many | TRBV25-1 | . | TGTGCCAGCAGTGAGGGGGCGGCCTACAATGAGCAGTTCTTC | CASSEGAAYNEQFF
TRBJ2-7 | few | TRBV7-9 | TRBD1 | TGTGCCAGCAGCCACAGGACAGGAGTCGAGCAGTACTTC | CASSHRTGVEQYF
TRBJ2-7 | few | TRBV20-1 | . | TGCAGTGCTAGCATTGGGGGGAGGCCCTACGAGCAGTACTTC | CSASIGGRPYEQYF
TRBJ2-1 | . | TRBV3-1 | TRBD2 | TGTGCCAGCAGCCCCCGGGACTACTCCTACAATGAGCAGTTCTTC | CASSPRDYSYNEQFF
TRBJ2-3 | few | TRBV10-3 | TRBD1 | TGTGCCAACCGGGACAGCCCCGGGGATACGCAGTATTTT | CANRDSPGDTQYF
TRBJ2-1 | few | TRBV27 | . | TGTGCCAGCAGTTTAGAGGGTTGGTACGGAGACATCCCTAATGAGCAGTTCTTC | CASSLEGWYGDIPNEQFF
TRBJ1-5 | . | TRBV12-3/TRBV12-4 | TRBD1 | TGTGCCAGCAGTTGGGGACAGGGGGCGACTCAGCCCCAGCATTTT | CASSWGQGATQPQHF
TRBJ2-5 | . | TRBV7-8 | . | TGTGCCAGCAGCTCGGACAGCCCGAAGGAGACCCAGTACTTC | CASSSDSPKETQYF
TRBJ2-1 | . | TRBV6-1 | TRBD2 | TGTGCCAGCAGTGACCCCGGGACTAGCGGGACGAGTGAGCAGTTCTTC | CASSDPGTSGTSEQFF
TRBJ2-2 | . | TRBV12-3/TRBV12-4 | TRBD2 | TGTGCCAGCAGTACACTAGCGGGAGTACTAGGAAACACCGGGGAGCTGTTTTTT | CASSTLAGVLGNTGELFF
TRBJ1-2 | few | TRBV7-2 | . | TGTGCCAGCAGCCCTGACCGCTATGGCTACACCTTC | CASSPDRYGYTF
TRBJ2-1 | many | TRBV7-2 | . | TGTGCCAGCAGCTTGGCAGGGCCCCACAATGAGCAGTTCTTC | CASSLAGPHNEQFF
TRBJ2-1 | . | TRBV3-1 | TRBD2 | TGTGCCAGCAGCCAAGTCTTCGGAGCGGGGCGCTACAATGAGCAGTTCTTC | CASSQVFGAGRYNEQFF
TRBJ1-2 | few | TRBV12-3/TRBV12-4 | . | TGTGCCAGCAGTCGAGACAGGTACTATGGCTACACCTTC | CASSRDRYYGYTF
TRBJ1-2 | . | TRBV6-5 | . | TGTGCCAGCAGTTACAAGCTGCGGGGCTATGGCTACACCTTC | CASSYKLRGYGYTF
TRBJ1-1 | . | TRBV24-1 | . | TGTGCCTCACAAGAGGCCCTGAACACTGAAGCTTTCTTT | CASQEALNTEAFF
TRBJ1-2 | many | TRBV12-3/TRBV12-4 | . | TGTGCCAGCAGCCTTTACGGTGACTATGGCTACACCTTC | CASSLYGDYGYTF
TRBJ2-5 | few | TRBV6-5 | . | TGTGCCAGCAGTTACTTGGGGGTGGAATGGGAGACCCAGTACTTC | CASSYLGVEWETQYF
TRBJ2-7 | . | TRBV6-1 | . | TGTGCCAGCAGCCGAGACAGGCGACCCTCCTACGAGCAGTACTTC | CASSRDRRPSYEQYF
TRBJ2-1 | . | TRBV5-1 | TRBD1 | TGCGCCAGCAGCTTGTTTAAGGGACAGGGACCCGATGAGCAGTTCTTC | CASSLFKGQGPDEQFF
TRBJ2-7 | . | TRBV6-1 | . | TGTGCCAGCAGCACGACTTGGCACGAGCAGTACTTC | CASSTTWHEQYF
TRBJ1-4 | many | TRBV11-2 | TRBD1 | TGTGCCAGCAGCCCATCCCGGGACAGGGGCAAACTGTTTTTT | CASSPSRDRGKLFF
TRBJ2-2 | . | TRBV4-1 | . | TGCGCCAGCAGCCAAGACAGGGAAGCCGGGGAGCTGTTTTTT | CASSQDREAGELFF
TRBJ2-1 | . | TRBV5-1 | . | TGCGCCAGCAGCTCGGACAGTCGGAGTCATGAGCAGTTCTTC | CASSSDSRSHEQFF
TRBJ2-1 | . | TRBV7-2 | . | TGTGCCAGCAGCTTAAAGTTCGGGACTTGGGTGAATGAGCAGTTCTTC | CASSLKFGTWVNEQFF
TRBJ1-1 | many | TRBV12-3/TRBV12-4 | . | TGTGCCAGCAGTTTCGAAGGGTCAAACACTGAAGCTTTCTTT | CASSFEGSNTEAFF
TRBJ2-3 | few | TRBV12-3/TRBV12-4 | . | TGTGCCAGCAGTTTTGGTGTGGACCCTGCAGTCACAGATACGCAGTATTTT | CASSFGVDPAVTDTQYF